One sample yielded the 28 T cell receptor beta chains listed below, sequenced in a study of PD-L1 blockade in urothelial cancer. Repertoires were generated with immunoSEQ multiplex PCR, while TCRdb's copy carries only in-frame clones and drops some. The sample holds roughly 63,000 clones, 80% to 85% seen once. Time point: pretreatment peripheral blood. The sample consisted of PBMCs, taken around atezolizumab (anti-PD-L1) treatment. The receptors shown here come from a man aged 70-80 years with urothelial cancer.

The chain combines TRBV4-1 with TRBJ2-5, with D possibly TRBD2 on 7 matching bases. Germline V gene lookup returns CDR1 MGHRA and CDR2 YSYEKL. V dropped 4 bases and J dropped 1 base, with 13 bases sitting between them. This CDR3 is 15 amino acids long. CDR3 bases: TGCGCCAGCAGCCGGGTGAGGGGGGGCCAAGAGACCCAGTACTTC. Translated, it gives CASSRVRGGQETQYF.

This chain links TRBV11-2 with TRBJ1-2; the D is unclear. Germline values: CDR1 SGHAT, CDR2 FQNNGV. The V and J ends lost 3 bases and 0 bases respectively, with 20 bases between them. CDR3 length: 18 amino acids. The CDR3: CASSFQAWSTLANYGYTF. The DNA for the CDR3 is TGTGCCAGCAGCTTTCAGGCATGGTCGACCTTAGCTAACTATGGCTACACCTTC. Variable domain in full (rest from reference TRBV11-2 and TRBJ1-2): EAGVAQSPRYKIIEKRQSVAFWCNPISGHATLYWYQQILGQGPKLLIQFQNNGVVDDSQLPKDRFSAERLKGVDSTLKIQPAKLEDSAVYLCASSFQAWSTLANYGYTFGSGTRLTVV.

The chain recombines TRBV4-1 with TRBJ2-5; D not certain. Deletions cut 1 base from V and 2 bases from J, with 5 bases between. This CDR3 contains 13 residues. Looked up from germline, CDR1 is MGHRA and CDR2 is YSYEKL. CDR3: CASSQALQETQYF. For the CDR3, the DNA is TGCGCCAGCAGCCAAGCCTTACAAGAGACCCAGTACTTC.

J is TRBJ1-1 and V is TRBV5-4; tentative D call: TRBD1 (6 bases). Germline CDR1 and CDR2: SGHNT and YYREEE (reference sequence). V was cut by 1 base and J by 3 bases, with 16 bases left in between. The CDR3 spans 16 residues. In DNA, the CDR3 is TGTGCCAGCAGCTTGTCGGCAGGGGTTTTGGACACTGAAGCTTTCTTT. It codes for CASSLSAGVLDTEAFF.

The CDR3 region is CASSQTGGSEQFF. CDR3 coding DNA: TGTGCCAGCAGCCAGACAGGGGGTTCGGAGCAGTTCTTC. The V and J genes are TRBV2 and TRBJ2-1, with 9 bases matching TRBD1. The V segment lost 6 bases and the J segment 10 bases; nucleotides outside the gene matches: 7. There are 13 residues in the CDR3. Germline V gene lookup returns CDR1 SNHLY and CDR2 FYNNEI.

V usage is TRBV4-1 and J usage is TRBJ1-2; D gene unclear. This CDR3 is built from 14 residues. Germline lookup yields CDR1 MGHRA and CDR2 YSYEKL. Trimming left V 0 bases short and J 4 bases short, with 9 bases between. The CDR3 sequence is CASSQEQLIYGYTF. The CDR3, as DNA: TGCGCCAGCAGCCAAGAACAGCTAATCTATGGCTACACCTTC.

The gene calls are TRBV19 and TRBJ1-5; TRBD1 agrees at 7 bases. This CDR3 comprises 14 residues. V gave up 5 bases and J gave up 5 bases; unmatched junction bases: 6. Germline lookup yields CDR1 LNHDA and CDR2 SQIVND (reference sequence). The CDR3 DNA follows: TGTGCCAGTAGTGGACAGGAGGCCCATCAGCCCCAGCATTTT. It is translated as CASSGQEAHQPQHF.

V is TRBV30 and J is TRBJ2-2, with D tentatively TRBD1 (6 bases). The CDR3 runs to 13 residues. Germline V gene data show CDR1 as GTSNPN and CDR2 as SVGIG (reference sequence). V lost 1 base, J lost 5 bases, and 8 bases lay in between. The CDR3 spells CAWSETGTGELFF. DNA for the CDR3: TGTGCCTGGAGTGAAACAGGGACCGGGGAGCTGTTTTTT. Together with reference TRBV30 and TRBJ2-2, the CDR3 gives the full variable domain: SQTIHQWPATLVQPVGSPLSLECTVEGTSNPNLYWYRQAAGRGLQLLFYSVGIGQISSEVPQNLSASRPQDRQFILSSKKLLLSDSGFYLCAWSETGTGELFFGEGSRLTVL.

The genes are TRBV5-1 and TRBJ2-3; tentative D call: TRBD1 (6 bases). CDR1 is SGHRS, CDR2 YFSETQ, per germline. V gave up 0 bases and J gave up 0 bases, with 20 bases separating them. This CDR3 comprises 19 residues. The CDR3 DNA is TGCGCCAGCAGCTTGGGGGGAGTTGGGGGCCTAAGAAGCACAGATACGCAGTATTTT. Translating it yields CASSLGGVGGLRSTDTQYF.

V is TRBV30 and J is TRBJ1-3, with D possibly matching TRBD1 (5 bases). V lost 4 bases and J lost 0, with 16 bases in between. The CDR3 loop spans 16 amino acids. Per the germline V gene, CDR1 is GTSNPN and CDR2 is SVGIG (reference sequence). The CDR3 protein is CAWNHRSFSSGNTIYF. CDR3 DNA sequence: TGTGCCTGGAATCACAGGTCATTTAGCTCTGGAAACACCATATATTTT.

This clone occurred a few times. The gene calls are TRBV2 and TRBJ1-2, with TRBD1 matching 12 bases. From germline, CDR1 is SNHLY and CDR2 FYNNEI. There are 14 residues in the CDR3. V shed 5 bases and J 7 bases; nucleotides not matched to a gene: 5. CDR3 DNA sequence: TGTGCCAGCAGTCTGGGACAGGGGGCTACTGGCTACACCTTC. It encodes CASSLGQGATGYTF. Supplemented by reference TRBV2 and TRBJ1-2, the full variable domain reads EPEVTQTPSHQVTQMGQEVILRCVPISNHLYFYWYRQILGQKVEFLVSFYNNEISEKSEIFDDQFSVERPDGSNFTLKIRSTKLEDSAMYFCASSLGQGATGYTFGSGTRLTVV.

This clone has just a few counts. The genes are TRBV9 and TRBJ2-1; 8 bases line up with TRBD1. The length of the CDR3 is 17 residues. Germline V gene lookup returns CDR1 SGDLS and CDR2 YYNGEE. Trimming removed 3 bases from V and 0 bases from J; junction bases left unmatched: 8. The CDR3 here is CASSAPGTGVSYNEQFF. The DNA for the CDR3 is TGTGCCAGCAGCGCACCTGGGACAGGCGTCTCCTACAATGAGCAGTTCTTC.

The V call is TRBV7-9, the J call TRBJ1-1; D perhaps matches TRBD1 (6 bases). Germline V CDR1 and CDR2: SEHNR, FQNEAQ (reference sequence). Trimming pared 5 bases from V and 0 bases from J, leaving 13 bases between. This CDR3 spans 15 amino acids. CDR3 loop: CASSAQQGLNTEAFF. The DNA of the CDR3 is TGTGCCAGCAGCGCGCAACAGGGATTGAACACTGAAGCTTTCTTT.

The V gene is TRBV5-1, the J gene TRBJ1-4; TRBD1 might be the D (5 bases). In germline, CDR1 is SGHRS, CDR2 YFSETQ. This CDR3 has 14 residues. V was clipped by 4 bases and J by 6 bases, with 13 bases between them. The CDR3 DNA sequence: TGCGCCAGCAGCCCGGAGGGGCCCCATGAAAAACTGTTTTTT. Amino acids: CASSPEGPHEKLFF.

CDR3: CASSSGLAYYEQYF. Written as DNA, the CDR3 is TGTGCCAGCAGCTCGGGACTAGCGTACTACGAGCAGTACTTC. This sequence joins TRBV5-5 and TRBJ2-7, with 10 bases matching TRBD2. Losses at the gene ends were 3 bases for V and 3 bases for J; bases not matched to a gene: 3. This CDR3 region has 14 residues. CDR1 is SGHKS and CDR2 is YYEKEE in the germline V gene (reference sequence).

V is TRBV7-8 and J is TRBJ2-7; D may be TRBD1 (5 bases). Per the germline V gene, CDR1 is SGHVS and CDR2 is FQNEAQ. The V and J ends lost 5 bases and 9 bases respectively, with 23 bases between them. There are 15 residues in the CDR3. This CDR3 reads CASSPPSGLPKAQYF. The CDR3 coding sequence is TGTGCCAGCAGCCCTCCTTCAGGGCTTCCCAAGGCGCAGTACTTC.

This chain links TRBV27 with TRBJ1-1; D may be TRBD1 (5 bases). V was trimmed by 0 bases and J by 4 bases, leaving 18 bases between them. Germline CDR1 is MNHEY and CDR2 is SMNVEV (reference sequence). There are 17 residues in the CDR3. The CDR3 coding sequence is TGTGCCAGCAGTTTATCGGGGGGAAGTGGGGGAAGCACTGAAGCTTTCTTT. Its translation: CASSLSGGSGGSTEAFF.

The chain is built from TRBV10-1 and TRBJ2-5; D is perhaps TRBD1 (6 bases). CDR1 and CDR2 from the germline V gene are WNHNN and SYGVQD (reference sequence). V was cut by 3 bases and J by 2 bases, with 13 bases left in between. CDR3 length: 15 amino acids. The CDR3 region is CASSDNTGQQETQYF. The CDR3 DNA follows: TGCGCCAGCAGTGATAATACGGGACAACAAGAGACCCAGTACTTC.

The genes are TRBV7-2 and TRBJ2-3; tentatively, D is TRBD1 (6 bases). Germline V gives CDR1 SGHTA, CDR2 FQGNSA. V was shortened by 1 base and J by 2 bases, with 13 bases between the two germline ends. The CDR3 consists of 16 residues. CDR3 DNA sequence: TGTGCCAGCAGCTTAGACCTCGGACAGACCACAGATACGCAGTATTTT. This translates into CASSLDLGQTTDTQYF. The entire variable domain, with the rest obtained from reference TRBV7-2 and TRBJ2-3, is as follows: GAGVSQSPSNKVTEKGKDVELRCDPISGHTALYWYRQSLGQGLEFLIYFQGNSAPDKSGLPSDRFSAERTGGSVSTLTIQRTQQEDSAVYLCASSLDLGQTTDTQYFGPGTRLTVL.

This clone was observed at least ten times. The rearrangement uses TRBV11-1 and TRBJ1-2; TRBD1 aligns across 7 bases. The CDR3 has 15 amino acids. V lost 5 bases to trimming and J lost 4 bases; unmatched junction nucleotides: 10. Germline lookup yields CDR1 SGHAT and CDR2 FQDESV (reference sequence). CDR3 protein: CASSQGQQAFYGYTF. CDR3 nucleotide sequence: TGTGCCAGCAGCCAGGGACAGCAAGCTTTCTATGGCTACACCTTC.

V and J are TRBV5-1 and TRBJ1-2; possibly TRBD1 for D (6 bases). CDR1 and CDR2 from the germline V gene are SGHRS and YFSETQ. The CDR3 is 14 residues long. Trimming stripped 0 bases from V and 2 bases from J, with 8 bases between. The CDR3 region is CASSLEQGNYGYTF. In nucleotides, the CDR3 is TGCGCCAGCAGCTTGGAGCAGGGGAACTATGGCTACACCTTC.

The chain employs TRBV9 and TRBJ1-2; a possible D gene is TRBD1 (6 bases). The CDR3 totals 13 residues. Looked up from germline, CDR1 is SGDLS and CDR2 is YYNGEE. V was clipped by 3 bases and J by 6 bases, with 12 bases between them. The CDR3 DNA sequence: TGTGCCAGCAGCGCAGACAGGCCCGATGGCTACACCTTC. It encodes CASSADRPDGYTF.

J is TRBJ2-2 and V is TRBV5-1; a possible D gene is TRBD2 (5 bases). Germline CDR1 reads SGHRS; CDR2 reads YFSETQ. The CDR3 runs 15 residues. V gave up 2 bases and J gave up 4 bases, with 12 bases separating them. CDR3 bases: TGCGCCAGCAGCTTTGAGGGTGTCGGCACCGGGGAGCTGTTTTTT. Protein: CASSFEGVGTGELFF. Filled out from reference TRBV5-1 and TRBJ2-2, the complete variable domain reads KAGVTQTPRYLIKTRGQQVTLSCSPISGHRSVSWYQQTPGQGLQFLFEYFSETQRNKGNFPGRFSGRQFSNSRSEMNVSTLELGDSALYLCASSFEGVGTGELFFGEGSRLTVL.

The chain joins TRBV18 to TRBJ2-3; 10 positions agree with TRBD1. Germline assignment: CDR1 KGHSH and CDR2 LQKENI. The V gene end was trimmed by 3 bases and the J gene end by 4 bases; junction bases not matched to a gene: 1. CDR3 length: 14 amino acids. The CDR3 DNA reads as TGTGCCAGCTCACCGGACAGGGGGTCAGATACGCAGTATTTT. It specifies CASSPDRGSDTQYF. Drawing the rest from reference TRBV18 and TRBJ2-3, the complete variable domain is NAGVMQNPRHLVRRRGQEARLRCSPMKGHSHVYWYRQLPEEGLKFMVYLQKENIIDESGMPKERFSAEFPKEGPSILRIQQVVRGDSAAYFCASSPDRGSDTQYFGPGTRLTVL.

The chain employs TRBV18 and TRBJ2-3; TRBD2 might be the D (6 bases). Trimming removed 2 bases at V and 5 bases at J, with 14 bases between. CDR1 and CDR2 (germline): KGHSH, LQKENI. The CDR3 is made up of 15 amino acids. As DNA, the CDR3 is TGTGCCAGCTCACCAGTTGGCGGGGAGGTAGATACGCAGTATTTT. This encodes CASSPVGGEVDTQYF.

J is TRBJ2-7 and V is TRBV10-1; possibly TRBD1 for D (6 bases). CDR1 is WNHNN, CDR2 SYGVQD, per germline (reference sequence). There are 12 residues in the CDR3. V lost 11 bases and J lost 0, with 11 bases in between. CDR3: CAAGASSYEQYF. DNA for the CDR3: TGCGCCGCAGGGGCAAGCTCCTACGAGCAGTACTTC.

DNA of the CDR3: TGTGCCAGCAGCCTCGGGGGGGGTCAGCCCCAGCATTTT. This encodes CASSLGGGQPQHF. The V and J genes are TRBV2 and TRBJ1-5; D is possibly TRBD1 (5 bases). Germline V gene data show CDR1 as SNHLY and CDR2 as FYNNEI. The CDR3 spans 13 residues. V lost 6 bases and J lost 6, with 12 bases in between.

V gene TRBV6-1 combines with J gene TRBJ1-2; the match to TRBD1 covers 7 bases. The germline CDR1 and CDR2 sequences are MNHNS and SASEGT. V shed 4 bases and J 4 bases; nucleotides not matched to a gene: 12. The CDR3 spans 16 residues. CDR3 nucleotide sequence: TGTGCCAGCAGTGTCGCCCCAGGGGGAAGTGGCTATGGCTACACCTTC. It translates to CASSVAPGGSGYGYTF.